The 27 T cell receptor beta chains given below trace back to one sample, sequenced in a study of cytomegalovirus exposure and HLA in healthy donors. With 60 Vbeta and 13 Jbeta primers, the PCR was carried out. Sequenced by immunoSEQ multiplex PCR; TCRdb stores in-frame clones only, minus some. This sample has approximately 200,000 clones, with 75% to 85% found just once. Sequenced input: PBMCs. All receptors come from a woman aged 18-29 years in good health and CMV-seropositive.

The V gene is TRBV7-2, the J gene TRBJ2-5; D unresolved. Deletions cut 3 bases from V and 2 bases from J, with 10 bases between. CDR1 is SGHTA and CDR2 is FQGNSA in the germline V gene. This CDR3 spans 14 amino acids. CDR3 region: CASSLSVAQETQYF. CDR3 nucleotide sequence: TGTGCCAGCAGCTTGTCGGTCGCTCAAGAGACCCAGTACTTC. The whole variable domain, remainder taken from reference TRBV7-2 and TRBJ2-5, is GAGVSQSPSNKVTEKGKDVELRCDPISGHTALYWYRQSLGQGLEFLIYFQGNSAPDKSGLPSDRFSAERTGGSVSTLTIQRTQQEDSAVYLCASSLSVAQETQYFGPGTRLLVL.

This clone showed up just once. The chain has TRBV11-2 and TRBJ2-5; D call uncertain. Germline V gene lookup returns CDR1 SGHAT and CDR2 FQNNGV. This CDR3 is built from 12 residues. Trimming took off 5 bases at V and 0 bases at J, with 4 bases between the two ends. CDR3 sequence (DNA): TGTGCCAGCAGCCAATACCAAGAGACCCAGTACTTC. Translated: CASSQYQETQYF.

Comment on this clone: Its ends do not fully match the called genes, so a read error is possible. This chain joins TRBV5-1 and TRBJ2-1; TRBD1 aligns across 9 bases. In germline, CDR1 is SGHRS, CDR2 YFSETQ. The CDR3 has 13 residues. CDR3 residues: CASSFRTGDEQFF. DNA for the CDR3: TGCGCCAGCAGCTTCAGGACAGGGGATGAACAGTTCTTC.

This clone was observed once. This chain links TRBV6-4 with TRBJ1-1; D is possibly TRBD1 (6 bases). The V gene's germline CDR1 is MRHNA and CDR2 SNTAGT. Between the trimmed V and J ends, which lost 5 bases and 1 base, there was a span of 8 bases. This CDR3 spans 13 amino acids. CDR3 protein: CASSPGANTEAFF. CDR3 nucleotide sequence: TGTGCCAGCAGTCCAGGGGCGAACACTGAAGCTTTCTTT.

This sequence joins TRBV4-2 and TRBJ2-3, with D tentatively TRBD2 (7 bases). Germline loops: CDR1 LGHNA, CDR2 YNFKEQ. V shed 1 base and J shed 4 bases, with 15 bases lying between them. The CDR3 is 16 residues long. As DNA, the CDR3 is TGTGCCAGCAGCCAAGTAGGGGGGGGGCGGCCAGATACGCAGTATTTT. Protein: CASSQVGGGRPDTQYF.

This clone was observed a handful of times. This chain's CDR3 is CASSVAGGRAYGYTF. Written as DNA, the CDR3 is TGTGCCAGCAGCGTAGCGGGAGGAAGGGCCTATGGCTACACCTTC. The chain uses TRBV9 and TRBJ1-2; D not resolved. The CDR3 contains 15 residues. Trimming took 0 bases from V and 4 from J, leaving 13 bases between them. Germline values: CDR1 SGDLS, CDR2 YYNGEE.

The rearrangement uses TRBV6-1 and TRBJ2-7; possibly TRBD2 for D (6 bases). Germline CDR1 and CDR2: MNHNS and SASEGT. The V and J ends lost 1 base and 5 bases respectively, with 15 bases between them. The CDR3 is 15 residues long. CDR3 in amino acids: CASSEGWGEDNEQYF. For the CDR3, the DNA is TGTGCCAGCAGTGAAGGGTGGGGGGAAGACAACGAGCAGTACTTC.

The V call is TRBV28, the J call TRBJ2-5; 11 bases are shared with TRBD2. CDR3 length: 17 amino acids. The V segment lost 5 bases and the J segment 2 bases; nucleotides outside the gene matches: 10. The V gene's germline CDR1 is MDHEN and CDR2 SYDVKM. CDR3 DNA: TGTGCCAGCAGTCTTCTTAGCGGGGGGGTGTTACAAGAGACCCAGTACTTC. It specifies CASSLLSGGVLQETQYF.

The V gene is TRBV6-5, the J gene TRBJ1-1; a possible D gene is TRBD1 (6 bases). V shed 2 bases and J shed 13 bases, with 17 bases lying between them. There are 13 residues in the CDR3. The germline gives CDR1 MNHEY, CDR2 SVGAGI. CDR3 amino acids: CASSYRRTAEVFF. DNA for the CDR3: TGTGCCAGCAGTTACAGGCGGACAGCAGAGGTTTTCTTT.

V usage is TRBV29-1 and J usage is TRBJ2-7; D is possibly TRBD1 (6 bases). CDR3 length: 13 residues. V was cut by 3 bases and J by 6 bases, with 15 bases left in between. The V gene's germline CDR1 is SQVTM and CDR2 ANQGSEA. CDR3 in DNA: TGCAGCGTTGAGCGCACAGGGTACGCCGAGCAGTACTTC. Translated, it gives CSVERTGYAEQYF.

The CDR3 nucleotides read TGTGCCAGCAGCTCCGAGCACGACTATGGCTACACCTTC. Translating gives CASSSEHDYGYTF. The rearrangement joins TRBV5-4 to TRBJ1-2; D not resolved. The CDR3 is 13 amino acids. The germline V gene encodes CDR1 SGHNT and CDR2 YYREEE (reference sequence). V lost 3 bases to trimming and J lost 3 bases, with 9 bases between them.

The sample holds a few counts of this clone. The gene calls are TRBV30 and TRBJ1-5, with 9 bases that match TRBD1. The J segment lost 7 bases and the V segment lost 4 bases, leaving 5 bases of the junction unmatched. CDR1 and CDR2 (germline): GTSNPN, SVGIG (reference sequence). This CDR3 region has 13 residues. Here the CDR3 reads CAWIQGARQPQHF. DNA of the CDR3: TGTGCCTGGATACAGGGGGCCAGGCAGCCCCAGCATTTT.

The CDR3 region has the DNA TGTGCCAGCAGCACTACAGGGGCCCAAGAGACCCAGTACTTC. Translating it yields CASSTTGAQETQYF. The chain uses TRBV7-3 and TRBJ2-5; 7 bases fit TRBD1. CDR1 and CDR2 from the germline V gene are SGHTA and FQGTGA. Unmatched junction bases numbered 4, after V lost 5 bases and J lost 1 base. This CDR3 contains 14 residues.

The chain carries TRBV5-6 and TRBJ1-2, with D hard to call. The CDR3 extends over 13 amino acids. V dropped 4 bases and J dropped 6 bases, with 13 bases sitting between them. Germline assignment: CDR1 SGHDT and CDR2 YYEEEE. The CDR3 bases are TGTGCCAGCAGCCCCCCCGGAGAAGATGGCTACACCTTC. It yields the protein CASSPPGEDGYTF.

This clone came up once. J is TRBJ1-1 and V is TRBV11-1; 7 bases fit TRBD1. Looked up from germline, CDR1 is SGHAT and CDR2 is FQDESV (reference sequence). CDR3 length: 12 amino acids. Trimming cost V 6 bases and J 4 bases; bases outside gene matches: 2. For the CDR3, the DNA is TGTGCCAGCAGACCAGGGGGCACTGAAGCTTTCTTT. Translation gives CASRPGGTEAFF.

J is TRBJ2-3 and V is TRBV6-1; D is perhaps TRBD2 (6 bases). CDR1 is MNHNS and CDR2 is SASEGT in the germline V gene. With 5 bases removed from V and 4 bases from J, the gap between germline ends came to 13 bases. The CDR3 runs 14 residues. CDR3 in amino acids: CASSSGDVPDTQYF. The CDR3 nucleotides read TGTGCCAGCAGTTCGGGGGACGTTCCAGATACGCAGTATTTT.

This chain links TRBV7-9 with TRBJ2-5, with D perhaps TRBD2 (6 bases). Trimming took off 3 bases at V and 11 bases at J, with 16 bases between the two ends. This CDR3 has 13 amino acids. Germline values: CDR1 SEHNR, CDR2 FQNEAQ (reference sequence). This CDR3 reads CASSFAVPGEQYF. In DNA form, the CDR3 reads TGTGCCAGCAGCTTCGCTGTACCGGGGGAGCAGTACTTC.

This chain joins TRBV11-2 and TRBJ2-7; 8 bases are a match to TRBD1. The CDR3 contains 12 residues. Trimming cost V 8 bases and J 2 bases; bases outside gene matches: 2. Germline V gene lookup returns CDR1 SGHAT and CDR2 FQNNGV. Here the CDR3 reads CASRDRTYEQYF. CDR3 sequence (DNA): TGTGCCAGCCGGGACAGGACCTACGAGCAGTACTTC. The variable domain in full, with the rest retrieved from reference TRBV11-2 and TRBJ2-7, is EAGVAQSPRYKIIEKRQSVAFWCNPISGHATLYWYQQILGQGPKLLIQFQNNGVVDDSQLPKDRFSAERLKGVDSTLKIQPAKLEDSAVYLCASRDRTYEQYFGPGTRLTVT.

The gene calls are TRBV6-5 and TRBJ2-2, with a weak D call TRBD1 (6 bases). The CDR3 covers 12 residues. Trimming stripped 5 bases from V and 7 bases from J, with 8 bases between. The germline CDR1 and CDR2 sequences are MNHEY and SVGAGI. The chain's CDR3 is CASSRQDGELFF. CDR3 nucleotides: TGTGCCAGCAGTAGACAGGACGGGGAGCTGTTTTTT.

The CDR3 nucleotides are TGTGCCAGCAGTGACCCCACAGGGGGCAATGGCTACACCTTC. Its protein is CASSDPTGGNGYTF. The chain carries TRBV6-1 and TRBJ1-2; 9 bases map to TRBD1. Germline trimming cut 3 bases from V and 6 bases from J; bases unmatched to any gene: 5. In germline, CDR1 is MNHNS, CDR2 SASEGT. The CDR3 consists of 14 residues.

The gene calls are TRBV2 and TRBJ1-2, with a weak D call TRBD1 (6 bases). In germline, CDR1 is SNHLY, CDR2 FYNNEI. Trimming took 6 bases from V and 4 from J, leaving 9 bases between them. The CDR3 is 12 residues long. CDR3 coding DNA: TGTGCCAGCAGCGGGACATCCTATGGCTACACCTTC. Translating it yields CASSGTSYGYTF. Full variable domain (outside the CDR3, taken from reference TRBV2 and TRBJ1-2): EPEVTQTPSHQVTQMGQEVILRCVPISNHLYFYWYRQILGQKVEFLVSFYNNEISEKSEIFDDQFSVERPDGSNFTLKIRSTKLEDSAMYFCASSGTSYGYTFGSGTRLTVV.

V is TRBV25-1 and J is TRBJ2-3, with 10 bases matching TRBD2. The germline V gene encodes CDR1 MGHDK and CDR2 SYGVNS. V trimming: 5 bases; J trimming: 6 bases; junction bases outside the gene matches: 8. The CDR3 extends over 15 amino acids. The CDR3, as DNA: TGTGCCAGCAGTCCAAGCGGGGGGGGCCTCGATACGCAGTATTTT. This sequence encodes CASSPSGGGLDTQYF.

V is TRBV4-2 and J is TRBJ2-1; TRBD1 agrees at 9 bases. V lost 0 bases, J lost 6 bases, and 9 bases stayed unmatched. CDR3 length equals 17 residues. Germline loops: CDR1 LGHNA, CDR2 YNFKEQ. The CDR3 region has the DNA TGTGCCAGCAGCCAAGATTCCGGGACAGGGTTCATCAATGAGCAGTTCTTC. Its translation is CASSQDSGTGFINEQFF.

The chain couples TRBV7-9 to TRBJ2-7; TRBD1 agrees at 9 bases. CDR1 is SEHNR and CDR2 is FQNEAQ in the germline V gene (reference sequence). V lost 5 bases, J lost 5 bases, and 10 bases stayed unmatched. The CDR3 extends over 15 amino acids. The CDR3: CASSPVGTGPDEQYF. In DNA, the CDR3 is TGTGCCAGCAGCCCAGTCGGGACAGGGCCCGACGAGCAGTACTTC.

This chain uses TRBV6-5 with TRBJ1-2, with TRBD1 matching 7 bases. V shed 6 bases, J shed 7 bases, and the junction held 2 bases outside the gene matches. The germline gives CDR1 MNHEY, CDR2 SVGAGI. The CDR3 spans 11 residues. The CDR3 here is CASRRGLGYTF. The CDR3, as DNA: TGTGCCAGCAGGAGGGGGCTTGGCTACACCTTC.

This clone was counted between two and nine times. The V call is TRBV29-1, the J call TRBJ1-2, with TRBD1 matching 7 bases. The CDR3 is 12 residues long. Losses at the gene ends were 7 bases for V and 3 bases for J; bases not matched to a gene: 5. Germline V lookup: CDR1 SQVTM, CDR2 ANQGSEA. The CDR3 here is CSATQGDYGYTF. The DNA of the CDR3 is TGCAGCGCGACCCAGGGGGACTATGGCTACACCTTC.

The J gene is TRBJ2-3, the V gene TRBV30; 9 bases agree with TRBD1. V shed 3 bases and J 4 bases; nucleotides not matched to a gene: 8. This CDR3 region has 15 residues. Germline V gene data show CDR1 as GTSNPN and CDR2 as SVGIG (reference sequence). DNA of the CDR3: TGTGCCTGGAGCCTCGGGACAGGGACGGCAGATACGCAGTATTTT. It codes for CAWSLGTGTADTQYF. Full variable domain (rest looked up from reference TRBV30 and TRBJ2-3): SQTIHQWPATLVQPVGSPLSLECTVEGTSNPNLYWYRQAAGRGLQLLFYSVGIGQISSEVPQNLSASRPQDRQFILSSKKLLLSDSGFYLCAWSLGTGTADTQYFGPGTRLTVL.